This entry concerns a single T cell receptor (beta chain). The CDR3 contains 12 residues. V was pared by 3 bases and J by 4 bases, with 5 bases between. The V gene's germline CDR1 is SGDLS and CDR2 YYNGEE. The data derive from a study of blood T cell repertoires in COVID-19. Cohort assignment relied on participant-reported clinical history. As processed by the authors: Amplifying reference gene primers gave estimates of nucleated cell counts. Sequenced by immunoSEQ multiplex PCR; TCRdb stores in-frame clones only, minus some. D and trimming were read from the DNA, whereas the V and J calls and clone size are those reported in that table. The table shows 350,000 to 550,000 clones, with 70% to 90% occurring only once.

V is TRBV9 and J is TRBJ2-1; D gene uncertain. Sequencing was performed on PBMCs or T cells enriched from blood (not recorded which). The sequence derives from a woman between 18 and 29 years old with acute COVID-19. The CDR3 DNA follows: TGTGCCAGCAGCGACTTTTACAATGAGCAGTTCTTC. It codes for CASSDFYNEQFF. Full variable domain (missing parts from reference TRBV9 and TRBJ2-1): DSGVTQTPKHLITATGQRVTLRCSPRSGDLSVYWYQQSLDQGLQFLIQYYNGEERAKGNILERFSAQQFPDLHSELNLSSLELGDSALYFCASSDFYNEQFFGPGTRLTVL.